These 29 T cell receptor beta chains were all obtained from the same sample, sequenced in a study of T cells after yellow fever vaccination. TCRdb fed the 5' RACE reads into MiXCR, producing one record per CDR3 protein. This table holds over 300,000 distinct CDR3 sequences, over 3.5% found once. The specimen comprised PBMCs, sampled 5 days after the yellow fever booster vaccination. The receptor source for this set is a man aged 18-30 years who received the YFV17D yellow fever vaccine.

The J gene is TRBJ1-6, the V gene TRBV20-1; a possible D gene is TRBD1 (5 bases). The V and J ends lost 3 bases and 10 bases respectively, with 19 bases between them. In germline, CDR1 is DFQATT, CDR2 SNEGSKA (reference sequence). The CDR3 extends over 15 amino acids. The CDR3 here is CSASPSTGVGSPLHF. The DNA of the CDR3 is TGCAGTGCTAGTCCCTCGACGGGGGTGGGGTCACCCCTCCACTTT.

A few counts support this clonotype. The rearrangement uses TRBV4-2 and TRBJ2-3; D uncertain. CDR1 and CDR2 from the germline V gene are LGHNA and YNFKEQ. V was pared by 2 bases and J by 7 bases, with 16 bases between. The length of the CDR3 is 15 residues. This CDR3 reads CASSQRFQPQHTQYF. The CDR3 coding sequence is TGTGCCAGCAGCCAACGTTTTCAGCCCCAGCATACGCAGTATTTT.

This rearrangement joins TRBV29-1 to TRBJ1-2, with 8 bases fitting TRBD1. Germline assignment: CDR1 SQVTM and CDR2 ANQGSEA. With 0 bases clipped from V and 8 bases from J, the junction kept 5 bases outside the gene matches. This CDR3 contains 13 residues. CDR3 nucleotides: TGCAGCGTTGAAGATCCAGGGGGCAGGGGCTACACCTTC. The encoded protein is CSVEDPGGRGYTF.

This clonotype was counted at least ten times. The rearrangement links TRBV20-1 to TRBJ2-5, with 9 bases that match TRBD2. Losses at the gene ends were 5 bases for V and 5 bases for J; bases not matched to a gene: 12. The CDR3 is 15 residues long. CDR1 is DFQATT and CDR2 is SNEGSKA in the germline V gene (reference sequence). The CDR3 sequence: CSAQLGGGARETQYF. The DNA for the CDR3 is TGCAGTGCTCAATTGGGCGGGGGGGCCCGGGAGACCCAGTACTTC.

This rearrangement joins TRBV4-3 to TRBJ1-3; TRBD1 aligns across 7 bases. This CDR3 has 16 residues. J gave up 1 base and V 4 bases, and 7 bases lay outside the gene matches. In germline, CDR1 is LGHNA, CDR2 YSLEER. For the CDR3, the DNA is TGCGCCAGCAGCCGGTCCGCGACAGGGTCTGGAAACACCATATATTTT. It yields the protein CASSRSATGSGNTIYF.

This clonotype was counted a few times. The chain links TRBV12-3 or TRBV12-4 to TRBJ2-5; D gene ambiguous. V dropped 5 bases and J dropped 5 bases, with 9 bases sitting between them. This CDR3 is 12 amino acids long. The CDR3 spells CASSLTKETQYF. The DNA of the CDR3 is TGTGCCAGCAGTCTCACGAAGGAGACCCAGTACTTC.

This clonotype was observed at least ten times. The rearrangement joins TRBV7-3 to TRBJ2-1, with 7 nucleotides matching TRBD1. Per the germline V gene, CDR1 is SGHTA and CDR2 is FQGTGA. V gave up 0 bases and J gave up 0 bases; unmatched junction bases: 8. This CDR3 contains 18 residues. The CDR3 DNA is TGTGCCAGCAGCTTAACAGGGGGCCCTCCAAGCTCCTACAATGAGCAGTTCTTC. Its protein is CASSLTGGPPSSYNEQFF.

This clonotype was picked up many times. The rearrangement links TRBV6-5 to TRBJ1-1; TRBD1 is a possible D gene (5 bases). The V gene lost 4 bases and the J gene lost 1 base, with 7 bases spanning the gap. CDR3 length equals 13 residues. Germline V gene data show CDR1 as MNHEY and CDR2 as SVGAGI. CDR3 nucleotides: TGTGCCAGCAGTTTCAGGGAGAACACTGAAGCTTTCTTT. Translated, it gives CASSFRENTEAFF.

The V and J genes are TRBV10-3 and TRBJ2-2; 9 nucleotides match TRBD2. Germline V lookup: CDR1 ENHRY, CDR2 SYGVKD. The CDR3 sequence is 16 residues long. J gave up 4 bases and V 10 bases, and 13 bases lay outside the gene matches. Here the CDR3 reads CASRASGAAGTGELFF. The DNA for the CDR3 is TGTGCCAGCCGGGCTAGCGGGGCGGCAGGCACCGGGGAGCTGTTTTTT.

This clonotype was seen a handful of times. The chain joins TRBV7-9 to TRBJ2-5; D is uncertain. Germline V lookup: CDR1 SEHNR, CDR2 FQNEAQ (reference sequence). Trimming removed 5 bases at V and 5 bases at J, with 9 bases between. There are 12 residues in the CDR3. The CDR3 DNA is TGTGCCAGCAGCCCACACATGGAGACCCAGTACTTC. Translating it yields CASSPHMETQYF.

This clonotype was recorded many times. This chain links TRBV7-8 with TRBJ2-6; D uncertain. The CDR3 consists of 13 residues. The germline V gene has CDR1 SGHVS and CDR2 FQNEAQ. V lost 3 bases and J 2 bases, leaving 2 bases between the germline ends. DNA for the CDR3: TGTGCCAGCAGCTTCGCTGGGGCCAACGTCCTGACTTTC. Residues: CASSFAGANVLTF.

This clonotype was seen more than once but under ten times. Sequence at one end of the junction differs from germline and may be a read error. The chain employs TRBV29-1 and TRBJ1-5; 8 bases agree with TRBD1. Germline CDR1 reads SQVTM; CDR2 reads ANQGSEA. The CDR3 has 12 residues. The CDR3 sequence is CSGDRGKQPQHF. The CDR3 bases are TGCAGCGGAGACAGGGGCAAGCAGCCCCAGCATTTT.

The V gene is TRBV7-2, the J gene TRBJ2-2; D may be TRBD2 (6 bases). The CDR3 runs 16 residues. The germline V gene has CDR1 SGHTA and CDR2 FQGNSA. Trimming took off 7 bases at V and 4 bases at J, with 19 bases between the two ends. CDR3 in DNA: TGTGCCAGCAACCCTTCGCCTTGGCGGGGCACCGGGGAGCTGTTTTTT. As protein: CASNPSPWRGTGELFF.

This clonotype has ten or more counts. The junction departs from the called germline gene at one end, perhaps through a read error. The chain employs TRBV7-7 and TRBJ2-1, with D perhaps TRBD1 (6 bases). The V gene's germline CDR1 is SSHAT and CDR2 FNYEAQ (reference sequence). The CDR3 is made up of 20 amino acids. In DNA, the CDR3 is TGTGCTAGCAGCCCCCGGGACACCCGAAGTTGGGCAAGTTCCTACAATGAGCAGTTCTTC. This translates into CASSPRDTRSWASSYNEQFF. Using reference TRBV7-7 and TRBJ2-1 for the parts outside the CDR3, the full variable domain is GAGVSQSPRYKVTKRGQDVTLRCDPISSHATLYWYQQALGQGPEFLTYFNYEAQPDKSGLPSDRFSAERPEGSISTLTIQRTEQRDSAMYRCASSPRDTRSWASSYNEQFFGPGTRLTVL.

The V call is TRBV24-1, the J call TRBJ2-2; D possibly corresponds to TRBD2 (6 bases). The CDR3 consists of 12 residues. V shed 9 bases and J shed 4 bases, with 8 bases lying between them. The V gene's germline CDR1 is KGHDR and CDR2 SFDVKD. CDR3 nucleotides: TGTGCCACCCGGCGGGGCACCGGGGAGCTGTTTTTT. Translated, it gives CATRRGTGELFF.

This clonotype came up many times. The rearrangement joins TRBV5-1 to TRBJ1-1; possible D gene TRBD1, 5 bases. Germline CDR1 reads SGHRS; CDR2 reads YFSETQ. Trimming removed 2 bases at V and 4 bases at J, with 12 bases between. CDR3 size: 14 residues. The CDR3 is CASSFFGDGTEAFF. DNA of the CDR3: TGCGCCAGCAGCTTTTTTGGGGACGGCACTGAAGCTTTCTTT.

Many counts were recorded for this clonotype. The rearrangement joins TRBV6-9 to TRBJ2-1, with TRBD1 matching 11 bases. Germline V CDR1 and CDR2: MNHGY, SVAAGI. The CDR3 extends over 14 amino acids. The V and J ends lost 4 bases and 7 bases, in that order; junction bases with no gene match: 3. As DNA, the CDR3 is TGTGCCAGCAGTTCGGGACAGGGGGTTAATGAGCAGTTCTTC. It translates to CASSSGQGVNEQFF.

This clonotype was counted only a few times. The chain uses TRBV3-1 and TRBJ1-1; D unclear. With 1 base removed from V and 10 bases from J, the gap between germline ends came to 7 bases. The CDR3 extends over 11 amino acids. Germline CDR1 is LGHDT and CDR2 is YNNKEL (reference sequence). The CDR3 spells CASSQVGRAFF. The CDR3, as DNA: TGTGCCAGCAGCCAAGTCGGGAGAGCTTTCTTT.

V usage is TRBV12-3 or TRBV12-4 and J usage is TRBJ1-6; D not certain. The CDR3 runs to 13 residues. Between the trimmed V and J ends, which lost 2 bases and 13 bases, there was a span of 12 bases. DNA for the CDR3: TGTGCCAGCAGTTTATTGACGACCGGGCCCCTCCACTTT. Residues: CASSLLTTGPLHF.

This sequence joins TRBV7-2 and TRBJ1-1; D gene ambiguous. V gave up 4 bases and J gave up 6 bases, with 12 bases separating them. The CDR3 sequence is 13 residues long. Germline CDR1 reads SGHTA; CDR2 reads FQGNSA. This CDR3 reads CASSYRGVSEAFF. CDR3 nucleotide sequence: TGTGCCAGCAGCTACCGCGGGGTCTCTGAAGCTTTCTTT.

This clonotype was seen a single time. The rearrangement uses TRBV18 and TRBJ1-5; maybe TRBD1 (6 bases). Trimming cost V 3 bases and J 8 bases, with 20 bases left between them. CDR1 and CDR2 (germline): KGHSH, LQKENI. The CDR3 spans 16 residues. This CDR3 reads CASSPLTPQKGEPQHF. In nucleotides, the CDR3 is TGTGCCAGCTCACCCCTCACTCCTCAGAAGGGGGAGCCCCAGCATTTT.

The V call is TRBV10-2, the J call TRBJ2-2; 7 bases are a match to TRBD2. V gave up 7 bases and J gave up 3 bases; unmatched junction bases: 5. This CDR3 has 14 residues. Germline V gene data show CDR1 as WSHSY and CDR2 as SAAADI. The CDR3 spells CASTGTTHTGELFF. The CDR3 DNA is TGCGCCAGCACCGGGACTACACACACCGGGGAGCTGTTTTTT.

V is TRBV6-1 and J is TRBJ2-7; 7 nucleotides line up with TRBD1. The germline CDR1 and CDR2 sequences are MNHNS and SASEGT. V lost 4 bases, J lost 2 bases, and 14 bases stayed unmatched. CDR3 length: 17 residues. The CDR3 coding sequence is TGTGCCAGCAGTGGCCCCCACCGGGACAGTATGACCTACGAGCAGTACTTC. It translates to CASSGPHRDSMTYEQYF.

This clonotype was seen only a few times. The gene calls are TRBV5-5 and TRBJ2-7; 8 bases agree with TRBD1. The germline V gene encodes CDR1 SGHKS and CDR2 YYEKEE (reference sequence). This CDR3 is 15 amino acids long. The junction had 3 bases not matched to a gene; V was cut back by 0 bases and J by 1 base. Here the CDR3 DNA reads TGTGCCAGCAGCTTGGAGGGACAGGCGTCCTACGAGCAGTACTTC. The encoded protein is CASSLEGQASYEQYF. Using reference TRBV5-5 and TRBJ2-7 for the parts outside the CDR3, the full variable domain is DAGVTQSPTHLIKTRGQQVTLRCSPISGHKSVSWYQQVLGQGPQFIFQYYEKEERGRGNFPDRFSARQFPNYSSELNVNALLLGDSALYLCASSLEGQASYEQYFGPGTRLTVT.

This clonotype has only a few counts. The chain combines TRBV16 with TRBJ1-2; the D gene is possibly TRBD1 (6 bases). The CDR3 length is 15 residues. Trimming took 0 bases from V and 2 from J, leaving 10 bases between them. Germline lookup yields CDR1 KGHSY and CDR2 FQNENV. The CDR3 region is CASSQSWQGNYGYTF. The CDR3, as DNA: TGTGCCAGCAGCCAATCTTGGCAGGGGAACTATGGCTACACCTTC.

This clonotype occurred many times. This rearrangement joins TRBV5-5 to TRBJ1-4; TRBD1 aligns across 12 bases. Germline V gene lookup returns CDR1 SGHKS and CDR2 YYEKEE (reference sequence). V lost 3 bases, J lost 2 bases, and 2 bases stayed unmatched. CDR3 size: 16 residues. In nucleotides, the CDR3 is TGTGCCAGCAGCTGGGACAGGGGGCGTACTAATGAAAAACTGTTTTTT. This gives the protein CASSWDRGRTNEKLFF.

V gene TRBV27 combines with J gene TRBJ1-6; D is perhaps TRBD1 (5 bases). V was clipped by 2 bases and J by 6 bases, with 8 bases between them. CDR1 is MNHEY, CDR2 SMNVEV, per germline (reference sequence). The CDR3 is 14 residues long. For the CDR3, the DNA is TGTGCCAGCAGTTTAGGGGGGTTTAATTCACCCCTCCACTTT. Translation: CASSLGGFNSPLHF.

Ten or more counts support this clonotype. The chain carries TRBV20-1 and TRBJ1-5; TRBD1 is a possible D gene (5 bases). CDR3 length equals 14 residues. V lost 0 bases and J 2 bases, leaving 8 bases between the germline ends. Germline lookup yields CDR1 DFQATT and CDR2 SNEGSKA (reference sequence). CDR3 bases: TGCAGTGCTAGAGATCTAGGGGGCAATCAGCCCCAGCATTTT. Translating it yields CSARDLGGNQPQHF.

This clonotype showed up just a few times. This sequence joins TRBV3-1 and TRBJ2-3; D uncertain. V was cut by 0 bases and J by 2 bases, with 9 bases left in between. CDR1 LGHDT and CDR2 YNNKEL come from the germline V gene (reference sequence). This CDR3 comprises 15 residues. The DNA of the CDR3 is TGTGCCAGCAGCCAAGAAGTTCAGCACACAGATACGCAGTATTTT. The encoded protein is CASSQEVQHTDTQYF.